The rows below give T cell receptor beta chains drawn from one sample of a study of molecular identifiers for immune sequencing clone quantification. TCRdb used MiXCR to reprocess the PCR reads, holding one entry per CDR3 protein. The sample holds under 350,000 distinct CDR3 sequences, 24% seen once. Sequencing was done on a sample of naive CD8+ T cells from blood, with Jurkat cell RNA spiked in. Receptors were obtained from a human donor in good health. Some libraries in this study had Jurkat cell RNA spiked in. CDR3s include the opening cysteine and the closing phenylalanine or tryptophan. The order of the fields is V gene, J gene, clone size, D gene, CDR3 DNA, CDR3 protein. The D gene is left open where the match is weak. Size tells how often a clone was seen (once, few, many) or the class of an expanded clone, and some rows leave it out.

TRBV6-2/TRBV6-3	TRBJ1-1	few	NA	TGTGCCAGCAGTCTATCAGATTTCAACACTGAAGCTTTCTTT	CASSLSDFNTEAFF
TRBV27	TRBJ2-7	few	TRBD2	TGTGCCAGCAGTTTCGTAAGTGAACCGGGAGGGGAGGGCGAGCAGTACTTC	CASSFVSEPGGEGEQYF
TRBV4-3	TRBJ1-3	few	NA	TGCGCCAGCAGCCAAGATTTTAACCGTCAGGGTTTAACTGGAAACACCATATATTTT	CASSQDFNRQGLTGNTIYF
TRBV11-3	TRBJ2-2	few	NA	TGTGCCAGCAGCCGAAGGGTTTCCGGGGAGCTGTTTTTT	CASSRRVSGELFF
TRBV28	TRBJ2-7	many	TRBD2	TGTGCCAGCAGCACGGGGGGGCGATACGAGCAGTACTTC	CASSTGGRYEQYF
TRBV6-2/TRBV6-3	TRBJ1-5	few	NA	TGTGCCAGCAGTTACGGTCTCTGGCCCCAGCATTTT	CASSYGLWPQHF
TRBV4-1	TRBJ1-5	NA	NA	TGCGCCAGCAGCAAGGGGGAACCCAGCAATCAGCCCCAGCATTTT	CASSKGEPSNQPQHF
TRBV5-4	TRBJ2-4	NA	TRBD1	TGTGCCAGCAGCATACCGACAGGGGTTGAAAACATTCAGTACTTC	CASSIPTGVENIQYF
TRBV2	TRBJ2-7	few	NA	TGTGCCAGCAGTGAGGACAGCGCTACCTACGAGCAGTACTTC	CASSEDSATYEQYF
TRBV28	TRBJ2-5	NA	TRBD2	TGTGCCAGCAGTTCCCCCCGGACTAGCGGGGAACAAGAGACCCAGTACTTC	CASSSPRTSGEQETQYF